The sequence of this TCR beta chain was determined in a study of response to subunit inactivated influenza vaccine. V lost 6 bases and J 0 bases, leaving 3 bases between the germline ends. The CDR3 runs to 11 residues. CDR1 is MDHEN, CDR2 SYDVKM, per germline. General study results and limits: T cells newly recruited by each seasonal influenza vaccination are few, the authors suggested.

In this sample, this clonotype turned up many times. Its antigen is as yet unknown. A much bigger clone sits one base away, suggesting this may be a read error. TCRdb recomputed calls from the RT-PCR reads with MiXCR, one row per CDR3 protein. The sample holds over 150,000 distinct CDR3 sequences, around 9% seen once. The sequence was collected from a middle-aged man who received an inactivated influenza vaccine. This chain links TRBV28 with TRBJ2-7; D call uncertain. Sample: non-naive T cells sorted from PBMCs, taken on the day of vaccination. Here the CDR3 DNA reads TGTGCCAGCAGCGGCTCCTACGAGCAGTACTTC. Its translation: CASSGSYEQYF.